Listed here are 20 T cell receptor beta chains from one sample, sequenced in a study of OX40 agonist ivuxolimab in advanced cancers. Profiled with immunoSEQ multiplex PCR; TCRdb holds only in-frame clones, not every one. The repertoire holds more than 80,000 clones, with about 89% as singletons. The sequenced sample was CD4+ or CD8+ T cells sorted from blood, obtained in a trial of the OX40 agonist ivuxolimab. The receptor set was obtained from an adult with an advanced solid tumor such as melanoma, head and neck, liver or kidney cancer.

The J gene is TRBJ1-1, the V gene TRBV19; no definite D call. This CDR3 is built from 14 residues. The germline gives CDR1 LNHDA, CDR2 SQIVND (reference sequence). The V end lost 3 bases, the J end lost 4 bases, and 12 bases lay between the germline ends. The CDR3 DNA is TGTGCCAGTAGTATTCTTGAGTGGTCCACTGAAGCTTTCTTT. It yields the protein CASSILEWSTEAFF. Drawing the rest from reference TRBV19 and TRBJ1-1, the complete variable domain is DGGITQSPKYLFRKEGQNVTLSCEQNLNHDAMYWYRQDPGQGLRLIYYSQIVNDFQKGDIAEGYSVSREKKESFPLTVTSAQKNPTAFYLCASSILEWSTEAFFGQGTRLTVV.

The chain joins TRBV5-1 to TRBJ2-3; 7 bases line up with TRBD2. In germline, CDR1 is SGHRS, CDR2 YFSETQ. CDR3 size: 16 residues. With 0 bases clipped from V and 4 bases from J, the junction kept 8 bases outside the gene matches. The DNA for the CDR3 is TGCGCCAGCAGCTTGGAGATGGGAGGGCCGTCAGATACGCAGTATTTT. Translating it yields CASSLEMGGPSDTQYF. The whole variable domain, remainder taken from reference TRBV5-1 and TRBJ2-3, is KAGVTQTPRYLIKTRGQQVTLSCSPISGHRSVSWYQQTPGQGLQFLFEYFSETQRNKGNFPGRFSGRQFSNSRSEMNVSTLELGDSALYLCASSLEMGGPSDTQYFGPGTRLTVL.

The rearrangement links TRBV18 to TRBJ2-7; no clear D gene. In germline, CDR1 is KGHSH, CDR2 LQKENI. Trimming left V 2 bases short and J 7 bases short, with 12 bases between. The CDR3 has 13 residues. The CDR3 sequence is CASSPGPLLEQYF. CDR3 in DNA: TGTGCCAGCTCACCAGGGCCCCTCTTAGAGCAGTACTTC.

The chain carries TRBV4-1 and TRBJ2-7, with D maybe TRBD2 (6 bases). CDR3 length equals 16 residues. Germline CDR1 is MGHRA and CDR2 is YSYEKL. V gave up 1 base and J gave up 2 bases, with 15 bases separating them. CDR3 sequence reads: CASSQGRGPKPYEQYF. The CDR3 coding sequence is TGCGCCAGCAGCCAAGGGAGGGGCCCTAAACCCTACGAGCAGTACTTC.

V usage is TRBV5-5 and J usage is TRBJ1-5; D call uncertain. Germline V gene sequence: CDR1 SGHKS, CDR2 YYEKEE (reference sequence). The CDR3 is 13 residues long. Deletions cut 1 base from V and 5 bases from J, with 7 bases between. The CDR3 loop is CASSLLWDQPQHF. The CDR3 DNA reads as TGTGCCAGCAGCTTGTTGTGGGATCAGCCCCAGCATTTT. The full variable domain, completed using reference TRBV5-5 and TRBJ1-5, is DAGVTQSPTHLIKTRGQQVTLRCSPISGHKSVSWYQQVLGQGPQFIFQYYEKEERGRGNFPDRFSARQFPNYSSELNVNALLLGDSALYLCASSLLWDQPQHFGDGTRLSIL.

The CDR3 sequence: CTSSHDSETTSAKKYTGELFF. The CDR3 nucleotides read TGCACCAGCAGCCATGACTCTGAAACGACTAGCGCTAAGAAGTATACCGGGGAGCTGTTTTTT. This chain uses TRBV1 with TRBJ2-2; TRBD2 is the table's D call, not checked against the DNA. TRBV1 is labeled a pseudogene. CDR3 length: 21 amino acids.

CDR3 sequence: CSVEFPPGGLKETQYF. The CDR3 coding sequence is TGCAGCGTTGAGTTTCCTCCCGGAGGGCTCAAAGAGACCCAGTACTTC. The chain has TRBV29-1 and TRBJ2-5, with D perhaps TRBD2 (6 bases). CDR1 and CDR2 (germline): SQVTM, ANQGSEA. V was cut by 3 bases and J by 3 bases, with 20 bases left in between. This CDR3 has 16 amino acids.

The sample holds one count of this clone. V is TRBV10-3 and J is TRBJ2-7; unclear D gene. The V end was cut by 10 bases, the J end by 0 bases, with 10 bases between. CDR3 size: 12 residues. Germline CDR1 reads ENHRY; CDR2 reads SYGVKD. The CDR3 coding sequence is TGTGCCACCCAGGCGAGCTCCTACGAGCAGTACTTC. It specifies CATQASSYEQYF.

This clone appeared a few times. Written as DNA, the CDR3 is TGTGCCAGCAGCCTAGGACAGGGAAGAGGTCAGCCCCAGCATTTT. As protein: CASSLGQGRGQPQHF. This rearrangement joins TRBV6-1 to TRBJ1-5; the match to TRBD1 covers 8 bases. The V gene end was trimmed by 6 bases and the J gene end by 6 bases; junction bases not matched to a gene: 10. Germline V gene sequence: CDR1 MNHNS, CDR2 SASEGT. The CDR3 loop spans 15 amino acids.

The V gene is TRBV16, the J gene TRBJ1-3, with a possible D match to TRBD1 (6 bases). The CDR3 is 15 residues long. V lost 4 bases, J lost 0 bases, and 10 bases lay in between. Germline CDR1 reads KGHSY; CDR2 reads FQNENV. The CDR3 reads CASSPGQISGNTIYF. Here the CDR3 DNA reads TGTGCCAGCAGCCCTGGACAGATCTCTGGAAACACCATATATTTT.

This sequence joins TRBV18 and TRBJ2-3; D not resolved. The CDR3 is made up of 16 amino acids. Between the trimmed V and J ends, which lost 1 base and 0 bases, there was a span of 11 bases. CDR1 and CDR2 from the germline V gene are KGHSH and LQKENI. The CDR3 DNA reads TGTGCCAGCTCACCACGAGGCTCTATAAGCACAGATACGCAGTATTTT. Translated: CASSPRGSISTDTQYF.

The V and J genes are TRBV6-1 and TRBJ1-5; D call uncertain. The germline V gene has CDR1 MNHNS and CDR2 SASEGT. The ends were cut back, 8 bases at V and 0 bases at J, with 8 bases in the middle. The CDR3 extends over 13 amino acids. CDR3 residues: CASEDYSNQPQHF. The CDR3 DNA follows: TGTGCCAGCGAAGATTATAGCAATCAGCCCCAGCATTTT.

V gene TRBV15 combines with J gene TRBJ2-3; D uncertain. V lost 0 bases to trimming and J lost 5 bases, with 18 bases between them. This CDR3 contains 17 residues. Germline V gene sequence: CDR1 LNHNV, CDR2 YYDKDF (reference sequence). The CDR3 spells CATSRDNGPTSGDTQYF. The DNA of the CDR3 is TGTGCCACCAGCAGAGATAATGGTCCGACGAGTGGAGATACGCAGTATTTT.

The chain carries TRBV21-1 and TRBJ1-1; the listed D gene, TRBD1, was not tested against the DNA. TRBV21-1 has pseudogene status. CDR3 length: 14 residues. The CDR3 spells CASSKVDRDTEAFF. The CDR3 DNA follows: TGTGCCAGCAGCAAAGTTGACAGGGACACTGAAGCTTTCTTT.

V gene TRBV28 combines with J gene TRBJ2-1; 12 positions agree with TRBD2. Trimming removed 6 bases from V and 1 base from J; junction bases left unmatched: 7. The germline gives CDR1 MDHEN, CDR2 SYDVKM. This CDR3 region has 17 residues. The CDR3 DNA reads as TGTGCCAGCAGCTCAACTAGCGGGAGGACTTCCTACAATGAGCAGTTCTTC. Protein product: CASSSTSGRTSYNEQFF.

The CDR3 nucleotides are TGTGCCAGCAGGGCAGACAGGGATCGACAGCCCCAGCATTTT. Translating it yields CASRADRDRQPQHF. The chain couples TRBV6-6 to TRBJ1-5; TRBD1 matches 7 bases. Losses at the gene ends were 6 bases for V and 7 bases for J; bases not matched to a gene: 9. The germline CDR1 and CDR2 sequences are MNHNY and SVGAGI (reference sequence). CDR3 length: 14 residues.

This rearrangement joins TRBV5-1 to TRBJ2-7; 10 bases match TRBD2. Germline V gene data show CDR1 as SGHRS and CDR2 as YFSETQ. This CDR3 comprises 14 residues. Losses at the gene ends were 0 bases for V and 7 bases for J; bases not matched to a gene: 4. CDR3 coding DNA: TGCGCCAGCAGCTTGGTAGCGGGAGGTGGAGAGCAGTACTTC. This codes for CASSLVAGGGEQYF. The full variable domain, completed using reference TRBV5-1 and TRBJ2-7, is KAGVTQTPRYLIKTRGQQVTLSCSPISGHRSVSWYQQTPGQGLQFLFEYFSETQRNKGNFPGRFSGRQFSNSRSEMNVSTLELGDSALYLCASSLVAGGGEQYFGPGTRLTVT.

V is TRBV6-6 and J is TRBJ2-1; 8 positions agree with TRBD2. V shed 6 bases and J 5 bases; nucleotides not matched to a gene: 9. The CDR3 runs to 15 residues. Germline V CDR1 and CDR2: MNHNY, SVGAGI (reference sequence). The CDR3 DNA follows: TGTGCCAGCAGCCGAAGCGGGAGTTTCGACAATGAGCAGTTCTTC. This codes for CASSRSGSFDNEQFF.

CDR3 sequence: CASSRDRAEQYF. The CDR3, as DNA: TGTGCCAGCAGTCGAGACAGGGCCGAGCAGTACTTC. The chain has TRBV6-1 and TRBJ2-7, with 7 bases identical to TRBD1. Trimming cost V 5 bases and J 6 bases; bases outside gene matches: 4. This CDR3 contains 12 residues. Per the germline V gene, CDR1 is MNHNS and CDR2 is SASEGT.

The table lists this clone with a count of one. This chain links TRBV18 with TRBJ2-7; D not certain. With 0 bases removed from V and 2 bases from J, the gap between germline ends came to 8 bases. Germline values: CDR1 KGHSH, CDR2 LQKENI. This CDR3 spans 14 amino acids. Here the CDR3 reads CASSPPGITYEQYF. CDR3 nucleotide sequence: TGTGCCAGCTCACCACCCGGTATTACCTACGAGCAGTACTTC.